This is a list of T cell receptor beta chains from one sample in a study of cytomegalovirus exposure and HLA in healthy donors. TCRdb keeps only in-frame clones here, not all; method: immunoSEQ multiplex PCR. The table has some 180,000 clones, roughly 72% seen once; the top ten hold under 2%. Sequencing was performed on PBMCs. The receptors were sampled from a man aged 25-40 years in good health and CMV-seronegative. CDR3s include the opening cysteine and the closing phenylalanine or tryptophan. The D gene is left open where the match is weak. Size tells how often a clone was seen (once, few, many) or the class of an expanded clone, and some rows leave it out.

clone size,V gene,D gene,J gene,CDR3 DNA,CDR3 protein
.,TRBV12-5,.,TRBJ2-1,TGTGCTAGTCTAAGCGGGCGGAGCTCCTACAATGAGCAGTTCTTC,CASLSGRSSYNEQFF
.,TRBV6-5,TRBD1,TRBJ1-2,TGTGCCAGCAGTGTGACAGGGGCTAACTATGGCTACACCTTC,CASSVTGANYGYTF
.,TRBV11-2,TRBD1,TRBJ2-5,TGTGCCAGCAGCTACATCAGGGGGACACGAGAGACCCAGTACTTC,CASSYIRGTRETQYF
.,TRBV7-9,.,TRBJ2-1,TGTGCCAGCAGCTTGGCGGGCTCCTACAATGAGCAGTTCTTC,CASSLAGSYNEQFF
few,TRBV19,TRBD1,TRBJ1-4,TGTGCCAGTAGTGCGACAGGGATGGCTGAAAAACTGTTTTTT,CASSATGMAEKLFF
.,TRBV7-8,.,TRBJ1-6,TGTGCCAGCAGCTTAGCGCTTACAGGTCAATCACCCCTCCACTTT,CASSLALTGQSPLHF
.,TRBV4-1,.,TRBJ2-7,TGCGCCAGCAGCCAGGTTCATGCCGAGTACGAGCAGTACTTC,CASSQVHAEYEQYF
.,TRBV9,TRBD2,TRBJ2-5,TGTGCCAGCAGCTTGGGCCTCATCGCGGGAGGGCCAATCCAAGAGACCCAGTACTTC,CASSLGLIAGGPIQETQYF
.,TRBV27,.,TRBJ2-5,TGTGCCAGCAGTTTATATACGACTGGGGAGACCCAGTACTTC,CASSLYTTGETQYF
.,TRBV18,.,TRBJ1-1,TGTGCCAGCTCACCAGCCGGGAACACTGAAGCTTTCTTT,CASSPAGNTEAFF
.,TRBV28,.,TRBJ1-2,TGTGCCAGCAGTACTCCCACTAATAATGGCTACACCTTC,CASSTPTNNGYTF